This is a list of T cell receptor beta chains from one sample in a study of cytomegalovirus exposure and HLA in healthy donors. The assay was immunoSEQ multiplex PCR, and TCRdb's table has in-frame clones only and misses some. The table has about 250,000 clones, 87% seen once. Sequenced input: PBMCs. Source of these receptors: a man in his late teens or twenties in good health and CMV-seropositive. Each CDR3 is given with its conserved first and last residue. The order of the fields is D gene, V gene, J gene, clone size, CDR3 DNA, CDR3 protein. D genes are given only for firm matches. Clone size is stated in some rows and not others, as once, few, many or a class when expanded.

d_call: TRBD2; v_call: TRBV6-1; j_call: TRBJ2-1; clone_size: NA; cdr3_nt: TGTGCCAGCAGTGAAGAGGGACTACTTAGTGCCTACAATGAGCAGTTCTTC; cdr3_aa: CASSEEGLLSAYNEQFF
d_call: NA; v_call: TRBV5-4; j_call: TRBJ2-7; clone_size: NA; cdr3_nt: TGTGCCAGCAGCTTTCTGGGTCGGGAACTCTACGAGCAGTACTTC; cdr3_aa: CASSFLGRELYEQYF
d_call: NA; v_call: TRBV19; j_call: TRBJ1-1; clone_size: NA; cdr3_nt: TGTGCCAGTAGTCTTCGACAGACTCCCCTCGGAGCTTTCTTT; cdr3_aa: CASSLRQTPLGAFF
d_call: TRBD1; v_call: TRBV28; j_call: TRBJ2-7; clone_size: NA; cdr3_nt: TGTGCCAGCAGTCCCTGGACAGGCCTCTACGAGCAGTACTTC; cdr3_aa: CASSPWTGLYEQYF
d_call: TRBD2; v_call: TRBV4-1; j_call: TRBJ2-1; clone_size: NA; cdr3_nt: TGCGCCAGCAGCCGTCAAGCGAGGGCGGGGGGTATTTCTGAGCAGTTCTTC; cdr3_aa: CASSRQARAGGISEQFF
d_call: NA; v_call: TRBV19; j_call: TRBJ1-5; clone_size: NA; cdr3_nt: TGTGCCAGTAGTATAATCTCAGGGCAGGGGATCAGGACCCGACAGCCCCAGCATTTT; cdr3_aa: CASSIISGQGIRTRQPQHF
d_call: NA; v_call: TRBV5-1; j_call: TRBJ2-5; clone_size: NA; cdr3_nt: TGCGCCAGCAGCTTTCAGTCGGAGACCCAGTACTTC; cdr3_aa: CASSFQSETQYF
d_call: TRBD2; v_call: TRBV2; j_call: TRBJ2-2; clone_size: NA; cdr3_nt: TGTGCCAGCAGTGAAATAGCGGGAAGCCCCTCCGGGGAGCTGTTTTTT; cdr3_aa: CASSEIAGSPSGELFF
d_call: NA; v_call: TRBV6-1; j_call: TRBJ1-1; clone_size: NA; cdr3_nt: TGTGCCAGCAGACGAGATCAGCTTGAGACTGAAGCTTTCTTT; cdr3_aa: CASRRDQLETEAFF
d_call: TRBD1; v_call: TRBV5-1; j_call: TRBJ2-1; clone_size: NA; cdr3_nt: TGCGCCAGCAGCCTTAGGACAGGGAGCTCCTACAATGAGCAGTTCTTC; cdr3_aa: CASSLRTGSSYNEQFF
d_call: NA; v_call: TRBV6-6; j_call: TRBJ2-2; clone_size: NA; cdr3_nt: TGTGCCAGCAGTTCGCAGACTAGTTGGTCCGGGGAGCTGTTTTTT; cdr3_aa: CASSSQTSWSGELFF
d_call: NA; v_call: TRBV7-3; j_call: TRBJ2-1; clone_size: NA; cdr3_nt: TGTGCCAGCAGCTATGAGCCGGAGAACCCCTACAATGAGCAGTTCTTC; cdr3_aa: CASSYEPENPYNEQFF
d_call: NA; v_call: TRBV11-2; j_call: TRBJ1-2; clone_size: NA; cdr3_nt: TGTGCCAGCGGGGAGGGCGTCAGCCTGTCTGATGGCTACACCTTC; cdr3_aa: CASGEGVSLSDGYTF
d_call: TRBD2; v_call: TRBV4-2; j_call: TRBJ2-1; clone_size: NA; cdr3_nt: TGTGCCAGCAGCCTTCGGTTCGTGACTAGCGGATACAATGAGCAGTTCTTC; cdr3_aa: CASSLRFVTSGYNEQFF
d_call: NA; v_call: TRBV6-1; j_call: TRBJ2-2; clone_size: NA; cdr3_nt: TGTGCCAGCAGTGAACGGAAGGGGGACTTCACCGGGGAGCTGTTTTTT; cdr3_aa: CASSERKGDFTGELFF
d_call: NA; v_call: TRBV2; j_call: TRBJ2-2; clone_size: NA; cdr3_nt: TGTGCCAGCAGTGAGCAGGGGTTATCCACCGGGGAGCTGTTTTTT; cdr3_aa: CASSEQGLSTGELFF
d_call: TRBD2; v_call: TRBV7-9; j_call: TRBJ2-1; clone_size: NA; cdr3_nt: TGTGCCAGCAGCGCTGAAAGCCCGGGACTAGCGGGAGGTGAGCAGTTCTTC; cdr3_aa: CASSAESPGLAGGEQFF
d_call: NA; v_call: TRBV28; j_call: TRBJ1-1; clone_size: NA; cdr3_nt: TGTGCCAGCAGCCCAGTGGGCGGGTACACTGAAGCTTTCTTT; cdr3_aa: CASSPVGGYTEAFF
d_call: TRBD1; v_call: TRBV27; j_call: TRBJ1-5; clone_size: NA; cdr3_nt: TGTGCCAGCAGCTGGACAGGGGGTCAGCCCCAGCATTTT; cdr3_aa: CASSWTGGQPQHF
d_call: TRBD1; v_call: TRBV27; j_call: TRBJ1-1; clone_size: NA; cdr3_nt: TGTGCCAGCGACAGTACGATTCCCAGGGGGCGCGTCCCGAACACTGAAGCTTTCTTT; cdr3_aa: CASDSTIPRGRVPNTEAFF
d_call: NA; v_call: TRBV5-1; j_call: TRBJ1-2; clone_size: NA; cdr3_nt: TGCGCCAGCAGCCCGGAGGCGTTGGGGGGCTACACCTTC; cdr3_aa: CASSPEALGGYTF
d_call: TRBD2; v_call: TRBV9; j_call: TRBJ2-2; clone_size: NA; cdr3_nt: TGTGCCAGCAGCGTAGATCTGGCGGGAGGGCCTAGCGGGGAGCTGTTTTTT; cdr3_aa: CASSVDLAGGPSGELFF
d_call: NA; v_call: TRBV7-7; j_call: TRBJ2-7; clone_size: NA; cdr3_nt: TGTGCCAGCAGCTACTGGATGGAGCGCTCCTACGAGCAGTACTTC; cdr3_aa: CASSYWMERSYEQYF
d_call: TRBD1; v_call: TRBV5-4; j_call: TRBJ1-2; clone_size: few; cdr3_nt: TGTGCCAGCAGCTCCATTGACAGGGCCGATGGCTACACCTTC; cdr3_aa: CASSSIDRADGYTF
d_call: NA; v_call: TRBV7-2; j_call: TRBJ1-5; clone_size: NA; cdr3_nt: TGTGCCAGCAGCTTACTAGGGCCCCTTAGCAATCAGCCCCAGCATTTT; cdr3_aa: CASSLLGPLSNQPQHF